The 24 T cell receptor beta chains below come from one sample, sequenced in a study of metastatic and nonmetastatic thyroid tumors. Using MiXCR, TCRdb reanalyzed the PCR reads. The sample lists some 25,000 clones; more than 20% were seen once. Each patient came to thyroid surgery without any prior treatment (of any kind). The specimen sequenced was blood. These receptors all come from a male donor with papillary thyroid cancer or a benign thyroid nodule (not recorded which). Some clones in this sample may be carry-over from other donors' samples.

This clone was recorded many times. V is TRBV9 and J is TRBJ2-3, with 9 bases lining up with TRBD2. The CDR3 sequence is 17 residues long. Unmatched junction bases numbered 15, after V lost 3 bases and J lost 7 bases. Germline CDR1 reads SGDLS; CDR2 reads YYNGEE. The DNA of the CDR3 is TGTGCCAGCAGCGCGCCCTATAGCGGGAGTAACATGAATACGCAGTATTTT. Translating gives CASSAPYSGSNMNTQYF.

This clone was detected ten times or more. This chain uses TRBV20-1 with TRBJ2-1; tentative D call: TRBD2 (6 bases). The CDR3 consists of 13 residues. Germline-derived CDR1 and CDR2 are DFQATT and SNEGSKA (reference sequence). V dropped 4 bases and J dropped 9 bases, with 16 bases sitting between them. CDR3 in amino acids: CSATAKLGGEQFF. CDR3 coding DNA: TGCAGTGCTACAGCTAAACTCGGGGGTGAGCAGTTCTTC.

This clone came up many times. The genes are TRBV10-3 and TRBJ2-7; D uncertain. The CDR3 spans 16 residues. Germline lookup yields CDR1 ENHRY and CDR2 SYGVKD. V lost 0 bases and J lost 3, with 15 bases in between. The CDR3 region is CAISESTPRAGYEQYF. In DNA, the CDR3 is TGTGCCATCAGTGAGTCAACTCCGCGTGCAGGCTACGAGCAGTACTTC.

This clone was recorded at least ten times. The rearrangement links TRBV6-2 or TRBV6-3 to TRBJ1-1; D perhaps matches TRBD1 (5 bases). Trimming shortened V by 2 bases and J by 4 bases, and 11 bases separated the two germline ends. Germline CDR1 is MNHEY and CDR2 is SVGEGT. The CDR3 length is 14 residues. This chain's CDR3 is CASSYTGASTEAFF. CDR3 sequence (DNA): TGTGCCAGCAGTTACACCGGGGCAAGCACTGAAGCTTTCTTT.

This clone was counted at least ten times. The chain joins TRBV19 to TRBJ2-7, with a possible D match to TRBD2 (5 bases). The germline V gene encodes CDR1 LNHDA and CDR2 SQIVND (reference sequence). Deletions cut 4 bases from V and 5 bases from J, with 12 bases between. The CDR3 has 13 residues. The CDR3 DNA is TGTGCCAGTAGTAGGCTGCTCGGGGACGAGCAGTACTTC. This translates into CASSRLLGDEQYF.

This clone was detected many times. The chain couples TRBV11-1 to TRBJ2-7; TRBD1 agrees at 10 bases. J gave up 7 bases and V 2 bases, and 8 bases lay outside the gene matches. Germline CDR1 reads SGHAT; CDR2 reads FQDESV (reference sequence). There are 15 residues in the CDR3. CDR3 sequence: CASSLQTGGRSEQYF. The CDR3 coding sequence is TGTGCCAGCAGCTTACAGACAGGGGGCCGGAGTGAGCAGTACTTC.

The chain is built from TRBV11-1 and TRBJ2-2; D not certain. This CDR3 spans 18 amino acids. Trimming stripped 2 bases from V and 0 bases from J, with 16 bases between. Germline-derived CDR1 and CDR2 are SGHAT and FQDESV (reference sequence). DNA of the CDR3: TGTGCCAGCAGCTTACCAAATTTACATGGGCCGAACACCGGGGAGCTGTTTTTT. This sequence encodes CASSLPNLHGPNTGELFF. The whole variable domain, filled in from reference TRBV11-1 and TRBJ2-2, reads EAEVAQSPRYKITEKSQAVAFWCDPISGHATLYWYRQILGQGPELLVQFQDESVVDDSQLPKDRFSAERLKGVDSTLKIQPAELGDSAMYLCASSLPNLHGPNTGELFFGEGSRLTVL.

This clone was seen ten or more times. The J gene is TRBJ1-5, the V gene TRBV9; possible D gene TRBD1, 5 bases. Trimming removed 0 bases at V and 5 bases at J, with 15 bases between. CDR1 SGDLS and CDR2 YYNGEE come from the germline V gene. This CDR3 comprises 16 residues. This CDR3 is CASSVGWKGDDQPQHF. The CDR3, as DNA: TGTGCCAGCAGCGTAGGGTGGAAAGGGGACGATCAGCCCCAGCATTTT.

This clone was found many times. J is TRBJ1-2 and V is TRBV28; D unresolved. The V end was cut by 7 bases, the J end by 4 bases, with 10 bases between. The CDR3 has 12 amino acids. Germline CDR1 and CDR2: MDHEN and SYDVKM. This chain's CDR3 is CASKLSSYGYTF. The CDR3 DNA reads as TGTGCCAGCAAGCTCAGTTCCTATGGCTACACCTTC.

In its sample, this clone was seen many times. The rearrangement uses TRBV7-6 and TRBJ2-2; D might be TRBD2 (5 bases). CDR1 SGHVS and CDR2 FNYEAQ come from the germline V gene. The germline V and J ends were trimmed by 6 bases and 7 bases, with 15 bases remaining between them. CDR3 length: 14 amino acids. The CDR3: CASRPTRIHGELFF. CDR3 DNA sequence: TGTGCCAGCAGACCCACTAGAATTCACGGGGAGCTGTTTTTT.

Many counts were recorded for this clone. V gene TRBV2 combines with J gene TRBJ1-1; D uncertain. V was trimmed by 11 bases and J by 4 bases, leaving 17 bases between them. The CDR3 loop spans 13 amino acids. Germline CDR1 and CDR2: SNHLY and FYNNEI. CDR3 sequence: CASAVTGRTEAFF. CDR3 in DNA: TGTGCCTCAGCGGTTACGGGTCGCACTGAAGCTTTCTTT.

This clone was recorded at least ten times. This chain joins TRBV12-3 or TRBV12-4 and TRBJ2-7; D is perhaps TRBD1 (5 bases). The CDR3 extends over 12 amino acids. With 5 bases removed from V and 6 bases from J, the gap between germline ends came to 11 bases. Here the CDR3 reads CASSKQAPEQYF. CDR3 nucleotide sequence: TGTGCCAGCAGTAAACAGGCCCCCGAGCAGTACTTC.

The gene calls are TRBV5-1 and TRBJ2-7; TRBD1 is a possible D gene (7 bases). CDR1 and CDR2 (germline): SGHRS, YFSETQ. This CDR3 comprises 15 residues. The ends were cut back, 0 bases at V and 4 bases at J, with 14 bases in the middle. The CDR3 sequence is CASSLAPGGGYEQYF. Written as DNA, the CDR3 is TGCGCCAGCAGCTTGGCCCCAGGGGGAGGTTACGAGCAGTACTTC.

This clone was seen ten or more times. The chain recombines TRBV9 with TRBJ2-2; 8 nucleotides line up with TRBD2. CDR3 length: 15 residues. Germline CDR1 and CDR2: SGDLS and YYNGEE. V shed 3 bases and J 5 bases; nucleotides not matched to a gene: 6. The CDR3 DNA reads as TGTGCCAGCAGCGGACGGACGGGAGGGACCGGGGAGCTGTTTTTT. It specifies CASSGRTGGTGELFF.

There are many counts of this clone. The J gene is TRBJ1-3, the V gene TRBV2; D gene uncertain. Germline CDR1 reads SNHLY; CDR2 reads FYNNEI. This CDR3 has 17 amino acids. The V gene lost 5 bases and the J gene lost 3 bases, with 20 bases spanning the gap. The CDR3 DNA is TGTGCCAGCAGTCTTTTCTTTGGCGCGGGAGGTGGAAACACCATATATTTT. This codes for CASSLFFGAGGGNTIYF. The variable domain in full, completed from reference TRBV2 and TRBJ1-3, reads EPEVTQTPSHQVTQMGQEVILRCVPISNHLYFYWYRQILGQKVEFLVSFYNNEISEKSEIFDDQFSVERPDGSNFTLKIRSTKLEDSAMYFCASSLFFGAGGGNTIYFGEGSWLTVV.

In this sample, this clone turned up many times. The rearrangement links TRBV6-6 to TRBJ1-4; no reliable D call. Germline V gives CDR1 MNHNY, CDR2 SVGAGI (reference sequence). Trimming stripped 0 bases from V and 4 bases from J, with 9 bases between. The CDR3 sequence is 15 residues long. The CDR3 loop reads CASSYSRRDNEKLFF. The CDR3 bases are TGTGCCAGCAGTTACTCTAGGCGGGATAATGAAAAACTGTTTTTT.

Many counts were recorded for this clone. The CDR3 loop is CASRNPGQGVADTQYF. The CDR3 bases are TGTGCCAGCAGAAATCCGGGACAGGGGGTAGCAGATACGCAGTATTTT. The rearrangement links TRBV7-8 to TRBJ2-3, with 11 bases aligning to TRBD1. The CDR3 consists of 16 residues. CDR1 is SGHVS and CDR2 is FQNEAQ in the germline V gene. Trimming at V came to 6 bases and at J to 4 bases, leaving 9 bases not matched to a gene. The full variable domain, rest sourced from reference TRBV7-8 and TRBJ2-3, is GAGVSQSPRYKVAKRGQDVALRCDPISGHVSLFWYQQALGQGPEFLTYFQNEAQLDKSGLPSDRFFAERPEGSVSTLKIQRTQQEDSAVYLCASRNPGQGVADTQYFGPGTRLTVL.

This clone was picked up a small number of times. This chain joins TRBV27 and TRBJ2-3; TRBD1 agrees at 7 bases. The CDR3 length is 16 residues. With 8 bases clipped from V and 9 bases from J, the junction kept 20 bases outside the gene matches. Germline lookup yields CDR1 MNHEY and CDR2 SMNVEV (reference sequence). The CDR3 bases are TGTGCCAGCGCGGCGCACAAGGGACAGTGGGGGAACACGCAGTATTTT. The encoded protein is CASAAHKGQWGNTQYF.

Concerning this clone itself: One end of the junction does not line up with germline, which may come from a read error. The CDR3: CASSYIPGTYGNNIYF. CDR3 coding DNA: TGTGCCAGCAGCTACATTCCAGGGACTTATGGAAACAACATATATTTT. The J gene is TRBJ1-3, the V gene TRBV7-6; TRBD1 is a possible D gene (5 bases). The germline gives CDR1 SGHVS, CDR2 FNYEAQ. The CDR3 contains 16 residues.

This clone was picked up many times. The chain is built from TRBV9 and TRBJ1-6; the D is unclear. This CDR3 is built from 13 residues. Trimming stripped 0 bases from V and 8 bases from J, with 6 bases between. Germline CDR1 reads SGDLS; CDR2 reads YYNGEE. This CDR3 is CASSVDPDSPLHF. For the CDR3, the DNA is TGTGCCAGCAGCGTAGACCCAGATTCACCCCTCCACTTT.

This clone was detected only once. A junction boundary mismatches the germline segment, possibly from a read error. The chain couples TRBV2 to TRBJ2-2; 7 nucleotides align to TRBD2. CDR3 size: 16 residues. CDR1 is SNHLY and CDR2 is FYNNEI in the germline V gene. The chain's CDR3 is CASSGHRGGGTRELIF. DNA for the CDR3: TGTGCCAGCAGTGGCCACCGCGGGGGTGGGACCCGGGAGCTGATTTTT.

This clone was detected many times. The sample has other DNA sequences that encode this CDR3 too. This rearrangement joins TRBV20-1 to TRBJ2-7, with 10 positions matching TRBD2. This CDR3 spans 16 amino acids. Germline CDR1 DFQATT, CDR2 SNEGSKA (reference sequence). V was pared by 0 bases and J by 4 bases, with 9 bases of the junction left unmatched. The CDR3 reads CSARDLKREGRYEQYF. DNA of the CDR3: TGCAGTGCTAGAGATCTTAAGCGGGAGGGCCGGTACGAGCAGTACTTC.

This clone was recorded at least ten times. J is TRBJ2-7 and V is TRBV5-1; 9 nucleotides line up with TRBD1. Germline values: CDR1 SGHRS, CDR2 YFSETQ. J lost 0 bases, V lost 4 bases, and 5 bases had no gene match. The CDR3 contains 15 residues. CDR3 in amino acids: CASSPGTGTSYEQYF. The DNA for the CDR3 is TGCGCCAGCAGCCCCGGGACAGGGACCTCCTACGAGCAGTACTTC.

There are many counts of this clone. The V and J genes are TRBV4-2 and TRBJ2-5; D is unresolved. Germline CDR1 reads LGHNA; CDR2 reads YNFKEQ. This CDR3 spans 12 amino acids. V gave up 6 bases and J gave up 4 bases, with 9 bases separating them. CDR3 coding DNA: TGTGCCAGCAGAGACGCCGGAGAGACCCAGTACTTC. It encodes CASRDAGETQYF.